The clone carrying this TCR beta chain was observed a few times. The antigen remains unidentified. The sample belongs to a study of beta chain features in type 1 diabetes. Study results and caveats: Among patients with Type 1 diabetes, TCRB CDR3s were moderately but significantly shorter in every one of the four CD4+ subsets. PCR, the amplification step, might favor shorter templates, equally in patients and controls.

TCRB transcripts that were expressed got sequenced, as all of the isolated RNA had been reverse transcribed. Data came from immunoSEQ multiplex PCR; TCRdb stores just in-frame clones and leaves some out. Among roughly 350,000 clones listed, about 10% were seen once. This TCR came from a man between 25 and 39 years old with type 1 diabetes. The source material was central memory CD4+ T cells from blood.

CDR3 sequence reads: CASGTSDTQYF. CDR3 coding DNA: TGTGCCAGCGGCACCTCAGATACGCAGTATTTT. This rearrangement joins TRBV7-2 to TRBJ2-3, with unresolved D. The CDR3 has 11 residues. V was trimmed by 8 bases and J by 4 bases, leaving 7 bases between them. Germline CDR1 SGHTA, CDR2 FQGNSA.